One and the same sample provided the 10 T cell receptor beta chains below, sequenced in a study of cytomegalovirus exposure and HLA in healthy donors. PCR employed 60 Vbeta and 13 Jbeta primers. Profiled with immunoSEQ multiplex PCR; TCRdb holds only in-frame clones, not every one. The table shows under 200,000 clones, with around 65% occurring only once. Source material: PBMCs. Every receptor here comes from a woman between 35 and 50 years old in good health and CMV-seropositive.

In this sample, this clone turned up a few times. This chain uses TRBV29-1 with TRBJ2-7; D perhaps matches TRBD2 (5 bases). V lost 5 bases to trimming and J lost 2 bases, with 7 bases between them. This CDR3 comprises 11 residues. The V gene's germline CDR1 is SQVTM and CDR2 ANQGSEA. CDR3 in DNA: TGCAGCGTTCGGGAAACCTACGAGCAGTACTTC. Its translation: CSVRETYEQYF.

The chain uses TRBV28 and TRBJ1-4; 7 positions match TRBD1. Germline V gene sequence: CDR1 MDHEN, CDR2 SYDVKM. Trimming cost V 8 bases and J 8 bases; bases outside gene matches: 11. The CDR3 extends over 14 amino acids. The CDR3 coding sequence is TGTGCCAGCCTACCAGGGGGTGGTGGGGAAAAACTGTTTTTT. The encoded protein is CASLPGGGGEKLFF.

The CDR3 loop reads CASSLSASGAYNEQFF. The DNA of the CDR3 is TGTGCCAGCAGTTTATCCGCTAGCGGGGCATACAATGAGCAGTTCTTC. The genes are TRBV28 and TRBJ2-1; 9 nucleotides line up with TRBD2. The V and J ends lost 1 base and 4 bases, in that order; junction bases with no gene match: 5. This CDR3 is 16 amino acids long. The germline V gene has CDR1 MDHEN and CDR2 SYDVKM.

J is TRBJ2-5 and V is TRBV19, with D possibly TRBD1 on 6 matching bases. CDR3 length: 16 amino acids. Germline V gives CDR1 LNHDA, CDR2 SQIVND (reference sequence). Deletions cut 6 bases from V and 0 bases from J, with 17 bases between. The CDR3 protein is CASRNPSRDNQETQYF. For the CDR3, the DNA is TGTGCCAGTAGAAACCCCTCCCGGGACAACCAAGAGACCCAGTACTTC.

This chain connects TRBV6-5 to TRBJ1-3, with D uncertain. V lost 0 bases to trimming and J lost 0 bases, with 6 bases between them. The CDR3 runs to 15 residues. From germline, CDR1 is MNHEY and CDR2 SVGAGI. CDR3 coding DNA: TGTGCCAGCAGTTACTCGGGCGTCTCTGGAAACACCATATATTTT. Its protein product is CASSYSGVSGNTIYF.

The V call is TRBV15, the J call TRBJ1-3, with a weak D call TRBD1 (6 bases). The germline gives CDR1 LNHNV, CDR2 YYDKDF (reference sequence). The length of the CDR3 is 15 residues. V was trimmed by 5 bases and J by 0 bases, leaving 11 bases between them. The CDR3 region is CATSPDRISGNTIYF. CDR3 nucleotide sequence: TGTGCCACCAGCCCCGACAGGATCTCTGGAAACACCATATATTTT.

The gene calls are TRBV5-1 and TRBJ2-7; 10 bases are shared with TRBD1. The germline V gene encodes CDR1 SGHRS and CDR2 YFSETQ. V shed 3 bases, J shed 2 bases, and the junction held 8 bases outside the gene matches. This CDR3 has 16 residues. The CDR3 sequence: CASSSKPGQGTYEQYF. CDR3 coding DNA: TGCGCCAGCAGCTCCAAACCGGGACAGGGGACCTACGAGCAGTACTTC.

J is TRBJ2-2 and V is TRBV7-9; D may be TRBD2 (6 bases). The CDR3 runs 16 residues. The germline gives CDR1 SEHNR, CDR2 FQNEAQ (reference sequence). The V end lost 5 bases, the J end lost 5 bases, and 18 bases lay between the germline ends. The CDR3 protein is CASSPTTGSGTGELFF. CDR3 bases: TGTGCCAGCAGCCCAACTACCGGGAGCGGAACCGGGGAGCTGTTTTTT.

The chain links TRBV28 to TRBJ2-5, with D possibly TRBD2 on 6 matching bases. V was trimmed by 5 bases and J by 1 base, leaving 14 bases between them. CDR3 length: 15 residues. Germline assignment: CDR1 MDHEN and CDR2 SYDVKM. The CDR3: CASSLLAGPQETQYF. As DNA, the CDR3 is TGTGCCAGCAGTCTTCTCGCGGGACCCCAAGAGACCCAGTACTTC. The whole variable domain, filled in from reference TRBV28 and TRBJ2-5, reads DVKVTQSSRYLVKRTGEKVFLECVQDMDHENMFWYRQDPGLGLRLIYFSYDVKMKEKGDIPEGYSVSREKKERFSLILESASTNQTSMYLCASSLLAGPQETQYFGPGTRLLVL.

The V and J genes are TRBV6-6 and TRBJ1-1; TRBD1 matches at 7 bases. CDR3 length: 12 amino acids. Germline trimming cut 6 bases from V and 7 bases from J; bases unmatched to any gene: 5. Germline assignment: CDR1 MNHNY and CDR2 SVGAGI (reference sequence). Written as DNA, the CDR3 is TGTGCCAGCAGCCGACAGGGTGATGAAGCTTTCTTT. Protein: CASSRQGDEAFF.